The subject of this entry is one T cell receptor (beta chain). Its antigen is not identified. These data originate in a study of cytomegalovirus exposure and HLA in healthy donors. The wider study: Approximately 190 million T cells yielded 120 million or so unique TCR beta sequences, as an earlier analysis found. Study-wide findings and caveats: CMV serostatus was the sole immune exposure information available. A list of approximately 160 TCR beta chains associated with cytomegalovirus was given.

The study ran its PCR with 60 Vbeta and 13 Jbeta primers. This table comes from immunoSEQ multiplex PCR, and its TCRdb copy is limited to in-frame clones, with some not included. Of a few hundred thousand clones listed, roughly four fifths were seen once; the top ten hold around 8.3%. Though nominally healthy at sampling, donors likely had unrecorded immune exposures. Sequencing was done on a sample of PBMCs. The sequence came from a woman aged 55-70 years in good health and CMV-seropositive.

CDR3 residues: CASSPGDEQYF. CDR3 coding DNA: TGTGCCAGTAGTCCCGGGGACGAGCAGTACTTC. V gene TRBV19 combines with J gene TRBJ2-7; maybe TRBD2 (5 bases). V lost 5 bases, J lost 5 bases, and 7 bases lay in between. Germline V gives CDR1 LNHDA, CDR2 SQIVND (reference sequence). This CDR3 has 11 residues.